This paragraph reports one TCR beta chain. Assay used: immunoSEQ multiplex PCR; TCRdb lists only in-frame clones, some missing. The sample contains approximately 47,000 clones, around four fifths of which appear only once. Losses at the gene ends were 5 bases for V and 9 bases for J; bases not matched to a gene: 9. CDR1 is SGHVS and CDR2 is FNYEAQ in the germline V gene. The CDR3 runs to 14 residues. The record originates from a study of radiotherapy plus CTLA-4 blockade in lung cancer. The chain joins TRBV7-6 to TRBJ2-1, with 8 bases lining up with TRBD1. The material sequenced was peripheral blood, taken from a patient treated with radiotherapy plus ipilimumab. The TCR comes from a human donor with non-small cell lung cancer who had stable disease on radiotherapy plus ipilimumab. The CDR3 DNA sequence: TGTGCCAGCAGCCGAGACAGGGGAGGCGGTGAGCAGTTCTTC. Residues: CASSRDRGGGEQFF.